This TCR beta chain comes out of a study of control samples from healthy donors and cancer patients. The table came from immunoSEQ multiplex PCR; TCRdb's copy has only in-frame clones and leaves some out. The table records about 98,000 clones, 79% of them present only once. The germline CDR1 and CDR2 sequences are MNHEY and SVGEGT. This CDR3 comprises 17 residues. With 0 bases clipped from V and 3 bases from J, the junction kept 7 bases outside the gene matches. Sequencing input: blood. The clonotype was recovered from a woman younger than 45 in good health. The chain uses TRBV6-2 or TRBV6-3 and TRBJ2-2; TRBD1 matches 7 bases. The CDR3, as DNA: TGTGCCAGCAGTTACTCTCGGGCAGGGGGTTACACCGGGGAGCTGTTTTTT. Translated: CASSYSRAGGYTGELFF.